A single sample gave rise to the 31 T cell receptor beta chains below, sequenced in a study of T cell changes during pregnancy in multiple sclerosis. The table came from immunoSEQ multiplex PCR; TCRdb's copy has only in-frame clones and leaves some out. The sample yields 40,000 or so clones, approximately 90% seen once. The sample was CD4+ T cells from peripheral blood mononuclear cells, taken before pregnancy. The receptor source for this set is a female donor with multiple sclerosis, enrolled in a pregnancy study.

V is TRBV2 and J is TRBJ2-1, with a tentative D call TRBD2 (6 bases). The CDR3 has 14 residues. The V gene's germline CDR1 is SNHLY and CDR2 FYNNEI. Trimming took off 4 bases at V and 9 bases at J, with 16 bases between the two ends. The CDR3 DNA reads as TGTGCCAGCAGTGTCGCATCGGTGGAGGGTGAGCAGTTCTTC. This translates into CASSVASVEGEQFF.

The CDR3 nucleotides read TGTGCCAGCAGGGCTACGGGTGGTACTGAAGCTTTCTTT. Protein product: CASRATGGTEAFF. V is TRBV5-6 and J is TRBJ1-1; D call uncertain. The V end was cut by 5 bases, the J end by 5 bases, with 13 bases between. The CDR3 is 13 amino acids. Germline V gene sequence: CDR1 SGHDT, CDR2 YYEEEE. Filled out from reference TRBV5-6 and TRBJ1-1, the complete variable domain reads DAGVTQSPTHLIKTRGQQVTLRCSPKSGHDTVSWYQQALGQGPQFIFQYYEEEERQRGNFPDRFSGHQFPNYSSELNVNALLLGDSALYLCASRATGGTEAFFGQGTRLTVV.

The V and J genes are TRBV19 and TRBJ1-2; 7 bases align to TRBD1. The CDR3 is made up of 13 amino acids. V shed 7 bases and J 5 bases; nucleotides not matched to a gene: 7. CDR1 LNHDA and CDR2 SQIVND come from the germline V gene (reference sequence). The CDR3 sequence is CASTVGRGYGYTF. CDR3 sequence (DNA): TGTGCCAGTACGGTAGGCAGGGGGTATGGCTACACCTTC.

The chain is built from TRBV21-1 and TRBJ2-4; the table's D call, TRBD2, has no DNA check behind it. TRBV21-1 represents a pseudogene. This CDR3 spans 13 amino acids. For the CDR3, the DNA is TGTGCCAGCAGCAACCCTCCCGAAAACATTCAGTACTTC. The encoded protein is CASSNPPENIQYF.

The sample holds one count of this clone. The rearrangement uses TRBV19 and TRBJ1-2; TRBD1 agrees at 7 bases. This CDR3 is 15 amino acids long. Germline CDR1 and CDR2: LNHDA and SQIVND (reference sequence). The ends lost 5 bases at V and 6 bases at J; junction bases unmatched: 12. Here the CDR3 DNA reads TGTGCCAGTAGTTGGGGAACCCGGACAGGCAATGGCTACACCTTC. Translation gives CASSWGTRTGNGYTF.

This rearrangement joins TRBV6-1 to TRBJ1-5, with D maybe TRBD1 (6 bases). Germline V gene data show CDR1 as MNHNS and CDR2 as SASEGT. The CDR3 runs 16 residues. Trimming pared 1 base from V and 0 bases from J, leaving 10 bases between. This CDR3 reads CASSEGTVYSNQPQHF. In nucleotides, the CDR3 is TGTGCCAGCAGTGAAGGGACAGTTTATAGCAATCAGCCCCAGCATTTT.

This chain's CDR3 is CASSEGQENYGYTF. The CDR3, as DNA: TGCGCCAGCAGCGAGGGACAGGAGAACTATGGCTACACCTTC. V gene TRBV5-1 combines with J gene TRBJ1-2; 8 bases are shared with TRBD1. Germline lookup yields CDR1 SGHRS and CDR2 YFSETQ. The junction had 4 bases not matched to a gene; V was cut back by 4 bases and J by 2 bases. The CDR3 length is 14 residues.

A few counts support this clone. The genes are TRBV29-1 and TRBJ1-1; D not certain. This CDR3 is built from 15 residues. Germline-derived CDR1 and CDR2 are SQVTM and ANQGSEA. V gave up 1 base and J gave up 6 bases, with 18 bases separating them. The CDR3 coding sequence is TGCAGCGTTGAAGGGGTCCGGGTCTTCAGACCTGAAGCTTTCTTT. Translating gives CSVEGVRVFRPEAFF. Full variable domain (outside the CDR3, taken from reference TRBV29-1 and TRBJ1-1): SAVISQKPSRDICQRGTSLTIQCQVDSQVTMMFWYRQQPGQSLTLIATANQGSEATYESGFVIDKFPISRPNLTFSTLTVSNMSPEDSSIYLCSVEGVRVFRPEAFFGQGTRLTVV.

The chain carries TRBV18 and TRBJ1-2; the D is unclear. The CDR3 consists of 14 residues. From germline, CDR1 is KGHSH and CDR2 LQKENI. Trimming stripped 1 base from V and 7 bases from J, with 13 bases between. For the CDR3, the DNA is TGTGCCAGCTCACCACAGCACCTGTCGGGTGGCTACACCTTC. The encoded protein is CASSPQHLSGGYTF.

The chain has TRBV19 and TRBJ2-7, with TRBD1 matching 7 bases. The CDR3 totals 14 residues. Per germline, CDR1 LNHDA and CDR2 SQIVND (reference sequence). Trimming removed 4 bases from V and 4 bases from J; junction bases left unmatched: 7. CDR3 protein: CASSSRMGQYEQYF. The CDR3 DNA is TGTGCCAGTAGTAGCCGGATGGGACAGTACGAGCAGTACTTC.

The V and J genes are TRBV28 and TRBJ1-1; 8 nucleotides agree with TRBD1. The germline V gene has CDR1 MDHEN and CDR2 SYDVKM. This CDR3 contains 13 residues. With 6 bases clipped from V and 11 bases from J, the junction kept 11 bases outside the gene matches. The DNA for the CDR3 is TGTGCCAGCAGCCCCCACAGGGGGACTGGGGCTTTCTTT. It translates to CASSPHRGTGAFF.

The rearrangement links TRBV6-6 to TRBJ2-1, with TRBD1 matching over 9 bases. Germline assignment: CDR1 MNHNY and CDR2 SVGAGI (reference sequence). This CDR3 comprises 14 residues. V lost 2 bases, J lost 9 bases, and 5 bases stayed unmatched. As DNA, the CDR3 is TGTGCCAGCAGTTACAGGGACAGGGAAGCTGAGCAGTTCTTC. Translating it yields CASSYRDREAEQFF.

This chain uses TRBV5-1 with TRBJ2-7; TRBD2 is a possible D gene (5 bases). The CDR3 is 14 residues long. CDR1 is SGHRS and CDR2 is YFSETQ in the germline V gene. V lost 4 bases and J lost 4, with 15 bases in between. This chain's CDR3 is CASSRGRAGYEQYF. The CDR3 DNA is TGCGCCAGCAGCCGGGGAAGGGCCGGTTACGAGCAGTACTTC.

V and J are TRBV4-2 and TRBJ1-2; D is uncertain. V was clipped by 0 bases and J by 2 bases, with 10 bases between them. The CDR3 has 15 residues. The germline CDR1 and CDR2 sequences are LGHNA and YNFKEQ. CDR3 bases: TGTGCCAGCAGCCAAGACGGTACTGAGAACTATGGCTACACCTTC. Translating gives CASSQDGTENYGYTF.

The V and J genes are TRBV4-3 and TRBJ2-7; D is perhaps TRBD1 (6 bases). V was shortened by 3 bases and J by 4 bases, with 13 bases between the two germline ends. Per germline, CDR1 LGHNA and CDR2 YSLEER. The CDR3 has 14 amino acids. The DNA of the CDR3 is TGCGCCAGCAGCCAGCGTCAGGGGCGGTACGAGCAGTACTTC. This gives the protein CASSQRQGRYEQYF.

The CDR3 spells CASSWGGARNEQFF. Written as DNA, the CDR3 is TGCGCCAGCAGTTGGGGGGGGGCCAGGAATGAGCAGTTCTTC. This rearrangement joins TRBV10-1 to TRBJ2-1; tentative D call: TRBD2 (7 bases). The germline V gene encodes CDR1 WNHNN and CDR2 SYGVQD (reference sequence). The V end lost 5 bases, the J end lost 7 bases, and 15 bases lay between the germline ends. The CDR3 covers 14 residues.

The chain couples TRBV5-1 to TRBJ2-3; D is unclear. Trimming removed 0 bases at V and 1 base at J, with 12 bases between. The germline gives CDR1 SGHRS, CDR2 YFSETQ. The CDR3 covers 16 residues. The CDR3 here is CASSLASVHGTDTQYF. In DNA form, the CDR3 reads TGCGCCAGCAGCTTGGCTTCGGTTCACGGCACAGATACGCAGTATTTT.

The rearrangement links TRBV5-1 to TRBJ2-3; 8 nucleotides align to TRBD1. The CDR3 runs 13 residues. J gave up 6 bases and V 4 bases, and 4 bases lay outside the gene matches. Germline CDR1 and CDR2: SGHRS and YFSETQ. The CDR3 is CASSPRQGDTQYF. Here the CDR3 DNA reads TGCGCCAGCAGCCCGAGACAGGGGGATACGCAGTATTTT.

V and J are TRBV7-8 and TRBJ1-3, with TRBD1 as a possible D gene (5 bases). CDR1 is SGHVS, CDR2 FQNEAQ, per germline. The CDR3 is 15 amino acids. V was shortened by 5 bases and J by 3 bases, with 14 bases between the two germline ends. CDR3 nucleotides: TGTGCCAGCAGCCCCTCCGGGGGAGGTGGAAACACCATATATTTT. Protein sequence: CASSPSGGGGNTIYF.

This rearrangement joins TRBV4-1 to TRBJ1-2, with D perhaps matching TRBD1 (5 bases). The length of the CDR3 is 16 residues. Germline assignment: CDR1 MGHRA and CDR2 YSYEKL. With 1 base removed from V and 2 bases from J, the gap between germline ends came to 14 bases. The CDR3: CASSQVAGQGNYGYTF. CDR3 nucleotides: TGCGCCAGCAGCCAAGTGGCTGGGCAGGGCAACTATGGCTACACCTTC.

This clone was recorded once. The genes are TRBV5-6 and TRBJ2-1; D is possibly TRBD1 (6 bases). V shed 2 bases and J shed 4 bases, with 7 bases lying between them. The CDR3 has 13 amino acids. Germline loops: CDR1 SGHDT, CDR2 YYEEEE. This chain's CDR3 is CASSFGQYNEQFF. CDR3 bases: TGTGCCAGCAGCTTTGGACAGTACAATGAGCAGTTCTTC.

This clone was seen only once. The genes are TRBV29-1 and TRBJ2-1; D is possibly TRBD1 (5 bases). Germline V gene lookup returns CDR1 SQVTM and CDR2 ANQGSEA. Trimming left V 3 bases short and J 5 bases short, with 14 bases between. There are 14 residues in the CDR3. The CDR3 region has the DNA TGCAGCGTTGACCGACAGACATTTAACAATGAGCAGTTCTTC. It codes for CSVDRQTFNNEQFF.

The chain employs TRBV18 and TRBJ1-1; 7 bases map to TRBD1. The V gene's germline CDR1 is KGHSH and CDR2 LQKENI. Germline trimming cut 5 bases from V and 3 bases from J; bases unmatched to any gene: 6. The CDR3 extends over 14 amino acids. The CDR3 region has the DNA TGTGCCAGCTCAGCCAGACAGGGTCACACTGAAGCTTTCTTT. Translating gives CASSARQGHTEAFF.

The chain joins TRBV6-5 to TRBJ2-7; 11 nucleotides agree with TRBD2. CDR3 size: 15 residues. Unmatched junction bases numbered 7, after V lost 5 bases and J lost 4 bases. Germline values: CDR1 MNHEY, CDR2 SVGAGI. The CDR3 here is CASSGGLAATYEQYF. The CDR3 DNA sequence: TGTGCCAGCAGTGGGGGACTAGCGGCTACTTACGAGCAGTACTTC.

CDR3 coding DNA: TGTGCCAGCAGCACACAGGGGGCAAGGTACGAGCAGTACTTC. This translates into CASSTQGARYEQYF. This chain links TRBV7-8 with TRBJ2-7; 9 bases map to TRBD1. J gave up 4 bases and V 5 bases, and 6 bases lay outside the gene matches. CDR1 and CDR2 (germline): SGHVS, FQNEAQ. The CDR3 loop spans 14 amino acids.

CDR3 nucleotide sequence: TGTGCCAGCAGCCACAGACAGGGGGCTGGCACCGGGGAGCTGTTTTTT. This sequence encodes CASSHRQGAGTGELFF. The chain has TRBV5-5 and TRBJ2-2; 10 nucleotides align to TRBD1. The V gene's germline CDR1 is SGHKS and CDR2 YYEKEE (reference sequence). Trimming took 4 bases from V and 4 from J; bases not matched to a gene: 7. The CDR3 spans 16 residues.

The chain has TRBV7-2 and TRBJ2-1; 7 bases map to TRBD2. This CDR3 has 15 residues. Per germline, CDR1 SGHTA and CDR2 FQGNSA. The junction had 6 bases not matched to a gene; V was cut back by 4 bases and J by 3 bases. CDR3 sequence: CASSSRSGDYNEQFF. The CDR3 DNA reads TGTGCCAGCAGCTCGCGCAGCGGGGACTACAATGAGCAGTTCTTC.

The gene calls are TRBV7-2 and TRBJ2-2, with D uncertain. Trimming took 5 bases from V and 6 from J, leaving 10 bases between them. The V gene's germline CDR1 is SGHTA and CDR2 FQGNSA. The CDR3 totals 13 residues. The CDR3 DNA reads as TGTGCCAGCAGCCCTATAATGGCCGGGGAGCTGTTTTTT. This sequence encodes CASSPIMAGELFF.

The chain recombines TRBV19 with TRBJ2-3; 8 bases fit TRBD1. V was clipped by 4 bases and J by 2 bases; unmatched bases: 8. The CDR3 is 16 residues long. Germline CDR1 LNHDA, CDR2 SQIVND (reference sequence). The DNA for the CDR3 is TGTGCCAGTAGTAGCACCCGGACAGGGTTCACAGATACGCAGTATTTT. As protein: CASSSTRTGFTDTQYF. Full variable domain (missing parts from reference TRBV19 and TRBJ2-3): DGGITQSPKYLFRKEGQNVTLSCEQNLNHDAMYWYRQDPGQGLRLIYYSQIVNDFQKGDIAEGYSVSREKKESFPLTVTSAQKNPTAFYLCASSSTRTGFTDTQYFGPGTRLTVL.

This clone was detected a few times. The V and J genes are TRBV4-2 and TRBJ2-4, with TRBD2 matching 13 bases. The ends lost 2 bases at V and 1 base at J; junction bases unmatched: 2. This CDR3 region has 17 residues. From germline, CDR1 is LGHNA and CDR2 YNFKEQ. The CDR3 is CASSQLTSGGAKNIQYF. The CDR3 nucleotides are TGTGCCAGCAGCCAACTGACTAGCGGGGGGGCCAAAAACATTCAGTACTTC.

The chain joins TRBV6-6 to TRBJ2-2, with 7 bases that match TRBD2. The CDR3 covers 14 residues. Trimming took 3 bases from V and 5 from J; bases not matched to a gene: 3. Germline loops: CDR1 MNHNY, CDR2 SVGAGI (reference sequence). This CDR3 reads CASSYTSDTGELFF. In DNA form, the CDR3 reads TGTGCCAGCAGTTATACTAGCGATACCGGGGAGCTGTTTTTT.